These 24 T cell receptor beta chains share one sample of origin, sequenced in a study of Graves' ophthalmopathy and Graves' hyperthyroidism. CDR3 regions of TCR beta were amplified from RNA transcripts. RT-PCR was first run with HTBI primers, then multiplex PCR in a second round. TCRdb used MiXCR to reprocess the multiplex PCR reads, holding one entry per CDR3 protein. The sample carries about 340,000 distinct CDR3 sequences, about a sixth recorded once. The sequencing sample was made of peripheral blood. Receptors originate from an adult man with Graves' ophthalmopathy.

This clonotype was picked up many times. This chain joins TRBV12-3 or TRBV12-4 and TRBJ1-1; D possibly corresponds to TRBD1 (6 bases). The CDR3 contains 13 residues. Deletions cut 7 bases from V and 0 bases from J, with 9 bases between. The CDR3 protein is CASKSGVNTEAFF. CDR3 nucleotide sequence: TGTGCCAGCAAATCAGGGGTGAACACTGAAGCTTTCTTT.

This clonotype was counted a few times. This chain joins TRBV5-4 and TRBJ1-1; D not certain. The ends were cut back, 2 bases at V and 1 base at J, with 12 bases in the middle. This CDR3 is 15 amino acids long. Per the germline V gene, CDR1 is SGHNT and CDR2 is YYREEE (reference sequence). CDR3 sequence reads: CASSFIGWRNTEAFF. In DNA form, the CDR3 reads TGTGCCAGCAGCTTTATTGGGTGGCGGAACACTGAAGCTTTCTTT.

This clonotype was seen many times. The rearrangement links TRBV19 to TRBJ1-6; D perhaps matches TRBD1 (6 bases). Looked up from germline, CDR1 is LNHDA and CDR2 is SQIVND (reference sequence). CDR3 length: 14 amino acids. Trimming took off 7 bases at V and 3 bases at J, with 10 bases between the two ends. CDR3 bases: TGTGCCAGTAAATCAGGGGACTATAATTCACCCCTCCACTTT. This sequence encodes CASKSGDYNSPLHF.

This clonotype has a count of ten or more. The V gene is TRBV2, the J gene TRBJ1-2; D may be TRBD1 (5 bases). Trimming took 7 bases from V and 8 from J, leaving 17 bases between them. The CDR3 loop spans 13 amino acids. Germline V gene lookup returns CDR1 SNHLY and CDR2 FYNNEI. The CDR3 nucleotides are TGTGCCAGCAACCTGGGGGTCAGGGACGGCTACACCTTC. It yields the protein CASNLGVRDGYTF. The whole variable domain, filled in from reference TRBV2 and TRBJ1-2, reads EPEVTQTPSHQVTQMGQEVILRCVPISNHLYFYWYRQILGQKVEFLVSFYNNEISEKSEIFDDQFSVERPDGSNFTLKIRSTKLEDSAMYFCASNLGVRDGYTFGSGTRLTVV.

This clonotype was seen many times. The chain recombines TRBV27 with TRBJ1-1; TRBD1 agrees at 8 bases. CDR1 is MNHEY and CDR2 is SMNVEV in the germline V gene (reference sequence). The ends lost 5 bases at V and 3 bases at J; junction bases unmatched: 11. The CDR3 length is 16 residues. The CDR3 protein is CASSPPRGRVDTEAFF. CDR3 in DNA: TGTGCCAGCAGTCCCCCCAGGGGGCGGGTAGACACTGAAGCTTTCTTT.

About this clonotype itself: The conserved phenylalanine or tryptophan is not found at the CDR3 terminus, so this likely reflects a read error. The chain uses TRBV11-2 and TRBJ2-2; 14 bases line up with TRBD2. Unmatched junction bases numbered 5, after V lost 4 bases and J lost 4 bases. This CDR3 comprises 17 residues. CDR1 SGHAT and CDR2 FQNNGV come from the germline V gene. This CDR3 reads CASSSTSGGAGTGELFL. CDR3 DNA sequence: TGTGCCAGCAGCTCGACTAGCGGGGGGGCCGGCACCGGGGAGCTGTTTCTT.

This clonotype was observed many times. V gene TRBV6-6 combines with J gene TRBJ2-5; the D gene is possibly TRBD1 (7 bases). Germline V gene data show CDR1 as MNHNY and CDR2 as SVGAGI (reference sequence). Between the trimmed V and J ends, which lost 4 bases and 5 bases, there was a span of 17 bases. This CDR3 is built from 15 residues. The CDR3 sequence is CASSSGQLRGETQYF. DNA of the CDR3: TGTGCCAGCAGTTCGGGACAGCTACGGGGGGAGACCCAGTACTTC.

A few counts support this clonotype. The chain uses TRBV28 and TRBJ2-7; the D is unclear. The CDR3 is 15 residues long. Trimming stripped 5 bases from V and 3 bases from J, with 17 bases between. CDR1 and CDR2 (germline): MDHEN, SYDVKM. The CDR3 nucleotides read TGTGCCAGCAGTCAGATCAGGATAAAGAGCTACGAGCAGTACTTC. This sequence encodes CASSQIRIKSYEQYF.

This clonotype was observed many times. The J gene is TRBJ1-6, the V gene TRBV12-3 or TRBV12-4, with 7 nucleotides matching TRBD1. The CDR3 runs to 14 residues. The trim removed 6 bases at V and 9 bases at J, leaving 8 bases unmatched. DNA of the CDR3: TGTGCCAGCAGACCCACAGGGGTTGGTTCACCCCTCCACTTT. It yields the protein CASRPTGVGSPLHF.

The rearrangement links TRBV6-1 to TRBJ2-7, with TRBD2 identical over 9 bases. This CDR3 is 15 amino acids long. V lost 7 bases and J lost 2; bases outside the gene matches: 9. The germline gives CDR1 MNHNS, CDR2 SASEGT. The CDR3 loop reads CASTPSGRPTYEQYF. In DNA form, the CDR3 reads TGTGCCAGCACCCCAAGCGGGAGGCCTACCTACGAGCAGTACTTC.

This clonotype came up many times. The chain recombines TRBV20-1 with TRBJ1-6; weak D call: TRBD1 (5 bases). This CDR3 is 13 amino acids long. The V gene lost 3 bases and the J gene lost 6 bases, with 9 bases spanning the gap. Per germline, CDR1 DFQATT and CDR2 SNEGSKA (reference sequence). CDR3 nucleotide sequence: TGCAGTGCTAGCGACGGGGGTAATTCACCCCTCCACTTT. This gives the protein CSASDGGNSPLHF.

This clonotype appeared many times. This rearrangement joins TRBV24-1 to TRBJ2-5, with D maybe TRBD2 (5 bases). The V and J ends lost 7 bases and 5 bases respectively, with 13 bases between them. The CDR3 length is 13 residues. CDR1 KGHDR and CDR2 SFDVKD come from the germline V gene. CDR3 residues: CATSEGLGETQYF. CDR3 in DNA: TGTGCCACCAGCGAGGGTCTTGGGGAGACCCAGTACTTC.

This clonotype occurred many times. The rearrangement uses TRBV20-1 and TRBJ1-1, with 8 positions matching TRBD1. Germline values: CDR1 DFQATT, CDR2 SNEGSKA (reference sequence). Trimming cost V 3 bases and J 0 bases; bases outside gene matches: 15. The CDR3 runs to 18 residues. The CDR3 loop is CSARDREGRTLLNTEAFF. The CDR3 DNA follows: TGCAGTGCTAGGGACAGGGAGGGTCGGACCCTGCTGAACACTGAAGCTTTCTTT.

This clonotype was counted many times. The chain carries TRBV6-1 and TRBJ2-7; D remains ambiguous. The CDR3 totals 13 residues. Between the trimmed V and J ends, which lost 6 bases and 1 base, there was a span of 10 bases. CDR1 is MNHNS and CDR2 is SASEGT in the germline V gene. The CDR3 region is CASRSPGSYEQYF. The CDR3 nucleotides are TGTGCCAGCAGGTCGCCGGGTTCCTACGAGCAGTACTTC.

The V call is TRBV2, the J call TRBJ1-2, with D tentatively TRBD1 (5 bases). The CDR3 spans 14 residues. Trimming took 0 bases from V and 8 from J, leaving 13 bases between them. Germline V gene sequence: CDR1 SNHLY, CDR2 FYNNEI. CDR3 sequence: CASSEASVGRGYTF. CDR3 DNA sequence: TGTGCCAGCAGTGAAGCGTCTGTGGGGCGCGGCTACACCTTC.

CDR3 amino acids: CASSLLSPSLTFSGELFF. The CDR3 bases are TGTGCCAGCAGTTTACTCAGCCCCAGCTTAACATTTTCCGGGGAGCTGTTTTTT. V usage is TRBV28 and J usage is TRBJ2-2; D not resolved. The CDR3 length is 18 residues. CDR1 and CDR2 from the germline V gene are MDHEN and SYDVKM. V was clipped by 2 bases and J by 6 bases, with 22 bases between them.

V is TRBV2 and J is TRBJ1-2; D not resolved. The germline gives CDR1 SNHLY, CDR2 FYNNEI. This CDR3 comprises 14 residues. Trimming pared 5 bases from V and 0 bases from J, leaving 10 bases between. CDR3 DNA sequence: TGTGCCAGCAGTACCGGGATAACTAACTATGGCTACACCTTC. This encodes CASSTGITNYGYTF.

The CDR3 nucleotides read TGTGCCACCAGTGAGGGACAGGAGGGCGAGCAGTACTTC. Translating it yields CATSEGQEGEQYF. J is TRBJ2-7 and V is TRBV24-1, with 8 bases that match TRBD1. Germline CDR1 and CDR2: KGHDR and SFDVKD. The CDR3 consists of 13 residues. The junction had 4 bases not matched to a gene; V was cut back by 4 bases and J by 6 bases.

This clonotype was detected ten times or more. The V and J genes are TRBV4-3 and TRBJ2-7, with D tentatively TRBD1 (6 bases). The CDR3 spans 15 residues. V was shortened by 1 base and J by 0 bases, with 10 bases between the two germline ends. Germline CDR1 is LGHNA and CDR2 is YSLEER. As DNA, the CDR3 is TGCGCCAGCAGCCAAGTCCAGGGGAGCTCCTACGAGCAGTACTTC. Encoded protein: CASSQVQGSSYEQYF.

The rearrangement uses TRBV20-1 and TRBJ2-4; 7 bases are a match to TRBD1. Germline-derived CDR1 and CDR2 are DFQATT and SNEGSKA (reference sequence). The CDR3 has 15 residues. After removal of 4 bases from V and 2 bases from J, the junction contained 8 bases not matched to a gene. CDR3 amino acids: CSANSRGTSKNIQYF. CDR3 sequence (DNA): TGCAGTGCTAACTCCAGGGGGACATCCAAAAACATTCAGTACTTC.

The chain couples TRBV6-2 or TRBV6-3 to TRBJ1-5; D ambiguous. V was cut by 3 bases and J by 0 bases, with 12 bases left in between. Germline V gene lookup returns CDR1 MNHEY and CDR2 SVGEGT. The CDR3 totals 16 residues. The CDR3 region is CASSYRPAYSNQPQHF. CDR3 DNA: TGTGCCAGCAGTTATCGGCCAGCTTATAGCAATCAGCCCCAGCATTTT.

This clonotype was seen repeatedly, ten times or more. The chain employs TRBV7-8 and TRBJ2-5; D unclear. This CDR3 is built from 13 residues. Germline V gene lookup returns CDR1 SGHVS and CDR2 FQNEAQ. Trimming removed 1 base at V and 2 bases at J, with 5 bases between. The CDR3 sequence is CASSLVEQETQYF. The CDR3 nucleotides are TGTGCCAGCAGCTTAGTGGAGCAAGAGACCCAGTACTTC.

This rearrangement joins TRBV11-1 to TRBJ2-2, with 9 bases aligning to TRBD2. J lost 7 bases, V lost 8 bases, and 14 bases had no gene match. Per the germline V gene, CDR1 is SGHAT and CDR2 is FQDESV (reference sequence). The CDR3 totals 16 residues. DNA for the CDR3: TGTGCCAGCGACCCCCGGGTAGCGGGAGATTACGGGGAGCTGTTTTTT. Residues: CASDPRVAGDYGELFF.

This clonotype was detected only a few times. Just one base apart from a much larger clone, this may be a read error. The V and J genes are TRBV6-2 or TRBV6-3 and TRBJ1-5; D perhaps matches TRBD1 (6 bases). The germline V gene has CDR1 MNHEY and CDR2 SVGEGT. The CDR3 sequence is 14 residues long. Trimming took off 6 bases at V and 7 bases at J, with 16 bases between the two ends. Written as DNA, the CDR3 is TGTGCCAGCAGACAACCGGCGGGGACACAGCCCCAGCATTTT. Translating it yields CASRQPAGTQPQHF.